This paragraph reports one T cell receptor (beta chain). Its antigen is undetermined. The sample belongs to a study of cytomegalovirus exposure and HLA in healthy donors. Whole-study findings and limits: For cytomegalovirus status, the classifier reportedly gave diagnoses with high specificity and sensitivity. Specificity for CMV antigens was confirmed in vitro for a few of the CMV-associated chains. A later analysis linked a missense variant in DCLRE1C to the trimming of TCR beta V and J genes. Earlier analysis found most TCR beta V segments productive about 90% or about 30% of the time.

The PCR ran on 60 Vbeta and 13 Jbeta primers. The repertoire was sequenced with immunoSEQ multiplex PCR; TCRdb's copy has only in-frame clones and lacks some. Counted here are around 250,000 clones, about 93% occurring once; the ten biggest clones make up 1.7%. CDR3 length equals 13 residues. Germline lookup yields CDR1 GTSNPN and CDR2 SVGIG (reference sequence). V was cut by 3 bases and J by 8 bases, with 16 bases left in between. This TCR was recovered from a girl aged 2-10 years in good health and CMV-seronegative. This chain links TRBV30 with TRBJ1-2; no firm D call. Sequenced sample: PBMCs. The CDR3 nucleotides read TGTGCCTGGAGCTCTATGGAGGTCGACGGCTACACCTTC. It yields the protein CAWSSMEVDGYTF.